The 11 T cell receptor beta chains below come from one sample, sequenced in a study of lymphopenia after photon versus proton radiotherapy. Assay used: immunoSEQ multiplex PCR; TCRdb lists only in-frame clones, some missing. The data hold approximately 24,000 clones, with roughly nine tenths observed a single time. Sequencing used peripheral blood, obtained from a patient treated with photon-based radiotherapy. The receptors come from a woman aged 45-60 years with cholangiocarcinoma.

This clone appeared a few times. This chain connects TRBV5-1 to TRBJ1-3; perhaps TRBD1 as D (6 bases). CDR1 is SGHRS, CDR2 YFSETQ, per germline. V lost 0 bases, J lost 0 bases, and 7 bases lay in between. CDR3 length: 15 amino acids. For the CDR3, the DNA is TGCGCCAGCAGCTTGGGACAGGTCTCTGGAAACACCATATATTTT. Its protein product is CASSLGQVSGNTIYF.

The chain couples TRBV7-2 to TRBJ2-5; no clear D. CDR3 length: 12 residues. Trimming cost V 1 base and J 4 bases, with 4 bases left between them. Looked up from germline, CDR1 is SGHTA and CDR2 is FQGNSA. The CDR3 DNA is TGTGCCAGCAGCTTAGGGTTAGAGACCCAGTACTTC. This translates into CASSLGLETQYF.

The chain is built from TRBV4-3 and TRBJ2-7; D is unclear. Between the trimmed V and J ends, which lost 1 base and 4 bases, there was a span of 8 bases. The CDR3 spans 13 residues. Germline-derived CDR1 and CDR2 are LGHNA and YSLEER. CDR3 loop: CASSQAFGYEQYF. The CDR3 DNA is TGCGCCAGCAGCCAAGCATTCGGGTACGAGCAGTACTTC.

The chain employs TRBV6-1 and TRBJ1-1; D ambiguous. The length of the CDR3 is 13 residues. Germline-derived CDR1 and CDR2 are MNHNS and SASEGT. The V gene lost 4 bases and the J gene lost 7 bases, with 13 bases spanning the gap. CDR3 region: CASSGWGFFEAFF. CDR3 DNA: TGTGCCAGCAGTGGGTGGGGATTCTTTGAAGCTTTCTTT.

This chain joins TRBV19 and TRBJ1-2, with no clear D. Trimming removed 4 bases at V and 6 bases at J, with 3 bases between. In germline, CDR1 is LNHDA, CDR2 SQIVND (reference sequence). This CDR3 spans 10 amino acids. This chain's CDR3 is CASSRNGYTF. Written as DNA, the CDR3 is TGTGCCAGTAGTAGGAATGGCTACACCTTC. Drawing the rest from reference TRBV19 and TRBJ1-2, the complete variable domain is DGGITQSPKYLFRKEGQNVTLSCEQNLNHDAMYWYRQDPGQGLRLIYYSQIVNDFQKGDIAEGYSVSREKKESFPLTVTSAQKNPTAFYLCASSRNGYTFGSGTRLTVV.

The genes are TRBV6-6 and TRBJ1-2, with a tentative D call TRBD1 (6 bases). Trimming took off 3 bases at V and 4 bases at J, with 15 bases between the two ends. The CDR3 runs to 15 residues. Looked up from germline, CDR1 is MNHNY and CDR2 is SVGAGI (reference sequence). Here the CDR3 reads CASSYGQGIAYGYTF. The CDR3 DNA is TGTGCCAGCAGTTATGGGCAGGGGATTGCCTATGGCTACACCTTC.

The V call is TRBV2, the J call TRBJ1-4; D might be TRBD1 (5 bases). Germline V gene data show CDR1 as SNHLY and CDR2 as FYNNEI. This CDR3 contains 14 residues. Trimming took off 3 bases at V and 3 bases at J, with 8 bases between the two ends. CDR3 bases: TGTGCCAGCAGTGACCCGGGGGCTAATGAAAAACTGTTTTTT. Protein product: CASSDPGANEKLFF.

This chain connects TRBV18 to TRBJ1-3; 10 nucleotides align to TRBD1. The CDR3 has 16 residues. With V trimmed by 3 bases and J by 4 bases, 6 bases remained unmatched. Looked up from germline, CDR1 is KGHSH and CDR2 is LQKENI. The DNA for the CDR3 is TGTGCCAGCTCACCCATCGACAGGGGGCCCGGAAACACCATATATTTT. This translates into CASSPIDRGPGNTIYF.

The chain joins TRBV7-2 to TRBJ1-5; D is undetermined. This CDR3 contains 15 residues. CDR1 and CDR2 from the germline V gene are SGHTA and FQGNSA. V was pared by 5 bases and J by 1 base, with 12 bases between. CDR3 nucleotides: TGTGCCAGCAGCCCCGACGGTATCAGCAATCAGCCCCAGCATTTT. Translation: CASSPDGISNQPQHF.

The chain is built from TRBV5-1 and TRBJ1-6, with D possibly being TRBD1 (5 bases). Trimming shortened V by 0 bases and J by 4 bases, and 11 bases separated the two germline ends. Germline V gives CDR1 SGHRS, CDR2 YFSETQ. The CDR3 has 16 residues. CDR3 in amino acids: CASSLAGAKYNSPLHF. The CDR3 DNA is TGCGCCAGCAGCTTGGCCGGGGCCAAGTATAATTCACCCCTCCACTTT.

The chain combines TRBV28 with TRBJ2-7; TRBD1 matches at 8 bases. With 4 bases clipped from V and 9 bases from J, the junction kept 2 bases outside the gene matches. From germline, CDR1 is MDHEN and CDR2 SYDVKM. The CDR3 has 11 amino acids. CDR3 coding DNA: TGTGCCAGCAGTTCGGACAGGGTGCAGTACTTC. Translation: CASSSDRVQYF. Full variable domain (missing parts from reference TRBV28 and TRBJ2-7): DVKVTQSSRYLVKRTGEKVFLECVQDMDHENMFWYRQDPGLGLRLIYFSYDVKMKEKGDIPEGYSVSREKKERFSLILESASTNQTSMYLCASSSDRVQYFGPGTRLTVT.